What follows are 16 T cell receptor beta chains derived from one specimen sequenced in a study of blood T cell repertoires in COVID-19. Produced via immunoSEQ multiplex PCR; TCRdb's table is partial and in-frame only. The sample yields roughly 100,000 clones, about four fifths seen once. Material: peripheral blood. The source of these receptors is a woman aged 60-75 years with acute or convalescent COVID-19.

The gene calls are TRBV11-2 and TRBJ1-4, with TRBD1 matching 8 bases. The CDR3 spans 14 residues. Trimming removed 2 bases from V and 7 bases from J; junction bases left unmatched: 3. CDR1 and CDR2 from the germline V gene are SGHAT and FQNNGV. CDR3 coding DNA: TGTGCCAGCAGCTTAAACAGGGGGGGTGAAAAACTGTTTTTT. It encodes CASSLNRGGEKLFF.

This chain links TRBV6-5 with TRBJ2-7; no firm D call. The germline V gene encodes CDR1 MNHEY and CDR2 SVGAGI. Between the trimmed V and J ends, which lost 6 bases and 3 bases, there was a span of 6 bases. The CDR3 consists of 11 residues. The CDR3 DNA reads as TGTGCCAGCAGACAGCTCTACGAGCAGTACTTC. Encoded protein: CASRQLYEQYF.

The rearrangement links TRBV10-3 to TRBJ2-6; TRBD1 might be the D (6 bases). The CDR3 extends over 15 amino acids. V shed 6 bases and J shed 2 bases, with 11 bases lying between them. Germline CDR1 ENHRY, CDR2 SYGVKD. For the CDR3, the DNA is TGTGCCATCAGCCCAACAGGGACTGGGGCCAACGTCCTGACTTTC. This translates into CAISPTGTGANVLTF.

The rearrangement joins TRBV29-1 to TRBJ1-4; D is perhaps TRBD1 (6 bases). The V and J ends lost 4 bases and 8 bases respectively, with 20 bases between them. The CDR3 consists of 15 residues. Germline CDR1 SQVTM, CDR2 ANQGSEA. The CDR3 nucleotides are TGCAGCGTTGTAGGGGGAGGGTATGAGGCCGAAAAACTGTTTTTT. It encodes CSVVGGGYEAEKLFF.

This clone was detected many times. V usage is TRBV9 and J usage is TRBJ2-7; D call uncertain. Germline V lookup: CDR1 SGDLS, CDR2 YYNGEE. The CDR3 spans 13 residues. The V and J ends lost 1 base and 3 bases respectively, with 8 bases between them. CDR3 sequence: CASSVSENYEQYF. The CDR3 nucleotides read TGTGCCAGCAGCGTAAGCGAGAACTACGAGCAGTACTTC. The variable domain in full, with the rest retrieved from reference TRBV9 and TRBJ2-7, is DSGVTQTPKHLITATGQRVTLRCSPRSGDLSVYWYQQSLDQGLQFLIQYYNGEERAKGNILERFSAQQFPDLHSELNLSSLELGDSALYFCASSVSENYEQYFGPGTRLTVT.

The rearrangement joins TRBV5-1 to TRBJ1-1; D is undetermined. From germline, CDR1 is SGHRS and CDR2 YFSETQ. V was clipped by 0 bases and J by 0 bases, with 3 bases between them. This CDR3 contains 13 residues. The CDR3 region has the DNA TGCGCCAGCAGCTTGGTAATGAACACTGAAGCTTTCTTT. Its protein product is CASSLVMNTEAFF.

This chain joins TRBV19 and TRBJ2-2; 10 positions agree with TRBD1. The CDR3 has 15 amino acids. Trimming cost V 4 bases and J 7 bases; bases outside gene matches: 6. Germline CDR1 is LNHDA and CDR2 is SQIVND (reference sequence). CDR3 bases: TGTGCCAGTAGTAGCGCCGGGACAGGGGTCGGGGAGCTGTTTTTT. Translating it yields CASSSAGTGVGELFF.

The chain is built from TRBV28 and TRBJ2-2; 10 positions agree with TRBD2. The CDR3 runs to 17 residues. CDR1 is MDHEN, CDR2 SYDVKM, per germline. The ends lost 7 bases at V and 5 bases at J; junction bases unmatched: 13. The CDR3 sequence: CASNPWASGSGTGELFF. CDR3 in DNA: TGTGCCAGCAACCCGTGGGCTAGCGGGAGCGGTACCGGGGAGCTGTTTTTT. Full variable domain (outside the CDR3, taken from reference TRBV28 and TRBJ2-2): DVKVTQSSRYLVKRTGEKVFLECVQDMDHENMFWYRQDPGLGLRLIYFSYDVKMKEKGDIPEGYSVSREKKERFSLILESASTNQTSMYLCASNPWASGSGTGELFFGEGSRLTVL.

This clone came up a few times. J is TRBJ1-2 and V is TRBV11-2; 7 positions match TRBD1. Germline V lookup: CDR1 SGHAT, CDR2 FQNNGV. This CDR3 has 14 residues. V lost 1 base, J lost 6 bases, and 5 bases stayed unmatched. This CDR3 reads CASSLVTGDHGYTF. Written as DNA, the CDR3 is TGTGCCAGCAGCTTAGTCACAGGGGATCATGGCTACACCTTC.

The chain carries TRBV7-8 and TRBJ1-1, with a tentative D call TRBD1 (5 bases). The V and J ends lost 0 bases and 5 bases respectively, with 19 bases between them. Germline V gene data show CDR1 as SGHVS and CDR2 as FQNEAQ. The length of the CDR3 is 17 residues. CDR3 sequence reads: CASSLAATGPLGTEAFF. In nucleotides, the CDR3 is TGTGCCAGCAGCTTAGCGGCAACAGGTCCCCTCGGGACTGAAGCTTTCTTT.

J is TRBJ1-2 and V is TRBV12-5; D remains ambiguous. The CDR3 runs to 18 residues. Germline lookup yields CDR1 LGHNT and CDR2 FRNRAP. V was pared by 1 base and J by 3 bases, with 21 bases between. The CDR3: CASGLGRGRGRHDYGYTF. CDR3 bases: TGTGCTAGTGGTTTGGGCCGCGGTCGGGGTCGGCATGACTATGGCTACACCTTC. Filled out from reference TRBV12-5 and TRBJ1-2, the complete variable domain reads DARVTQTPRHKVTEMGQEVTMRCQPILGHNTVFWYRQTMMQGLELLAYFRNRAPLDDSGMPKDRFSAEMPDATLATLKIQPSEPRDSAVYFCASGLGRGRGRHDYGYTFGSGTRLTVV.

The rearrangement uses TRBV11-2 and TRBJ1-5; D is uncertain. CDR3 size: 13 residues. Trimming removed 3 bases at V and 0 bases at J, with 3 bases between. The germline gives CDR1 SGHAT, CDR2 FQNNGV. DNA for the CDR3: TGTGCCAGCAGCTTTAGTAGCAATCAGCCCCAGCATTTT. This sequence encodes CASSFSSNQPQHF.

This chain links TRBV2 with TRBJ2-7; 7 positions match TRBD2. The germline gives CDR1 SNHLY, CDR2 FYNNEI. The length of the CDR3 is 14 residues. Unmatched junction bases numbered 11, after V lost 5 bases and J lost 7 bases. The CDR3 nucleotides read TGTGCCAGCAGTCCGGGACTACCGTCGAGGGAGCAGTACTTC. It codes for CASSPGLPSREQYF.

V usage is TRBV11-2 and J usage is TRBJ1-1, with D unresolved. The CDR3 sequence is 15 residues long. CDR1 SGHAT and CDR2 FQNNGV come from the germline V gene. The V end was cut by 3 bases, the J end by 0 bases, with 11 bases between. The CDR3 DNA reads as TGTGCCAGCAGCTTTTGGCCGGGGATGAACACTGAAGCTTTCTTT. It encodes CASSFWPGMNTEAFF.

The V call is TRBV12-5, the J call TRBJ1-3; D might be TRBD1 (5 bases). The germline V gene encodes CDR1 LGHNT and CDR2 FRNRAP. Trimming took 7 bases from V and 2 from J, leaving 15 bases between them. CDR3 length equals 15 residues. The CDR3 coding sequence is TGTGCTAGTGCAGAAACTTCAGGGCCTGGAAACACCATATATTTT. Translated: CASAETSGPGNTIYF.

V is TRBV5-4 and J is TRBJ2-3, with TRBD2 matching 16 bases. The V segment lost 4 bases and the J segment 2 bases; nucleotides outside the gene matches: 4. Germline V CDR1 and CDR2: SGHNT, YYREEE (reference sequence). The CDR3 is 17 residues long. CDR3 protein: CASSPGLAGGITDTQYF. CDR3 in DNA: TGTGCCAGCAGCCCGGGACTAGCGGGGGGGATCACAGATACGCAGTATTTT.